The following is a TCR beta chain sequence with its context. Antigen unknown. The data originate from a study of cytomegalovirus exposure and HLA in healthy donors. General observations from the study: With DRB1 most and HLA-C fewest, TCR association rates differed between HLA loci in a later analysis. The study found most TCR sequences rare, yet found some public TCRs in many donors.

CDR1 and CDR2 from the germline V gene are MDHEN and SYDVKM. The CDR3 consists of 14 residues. V was cut by 6 bases and J by 6 bases, with 15 bases left in between. Amplification used 60 Vbeta primers and 13 Jbeta primers. Produced via immunoSEQ multiplex PCR; TCRdb's table is partial and in-frame only. The sample table includes approximately 200,000 clones. The sequence was collected from a boy younger than 18 in good health and CMV-seronegative. Specimen: PBMCs. The V and J genes are TRBV28 and TRBJ1-3; D is possibly TRBD1 (5 bases). CDR3 nucleotide sequence: TGTGCCAGCAGCTCGGGCGGGGCTATAAACACCATATATTTT. Protein product: CASSSGGAINTIYF.